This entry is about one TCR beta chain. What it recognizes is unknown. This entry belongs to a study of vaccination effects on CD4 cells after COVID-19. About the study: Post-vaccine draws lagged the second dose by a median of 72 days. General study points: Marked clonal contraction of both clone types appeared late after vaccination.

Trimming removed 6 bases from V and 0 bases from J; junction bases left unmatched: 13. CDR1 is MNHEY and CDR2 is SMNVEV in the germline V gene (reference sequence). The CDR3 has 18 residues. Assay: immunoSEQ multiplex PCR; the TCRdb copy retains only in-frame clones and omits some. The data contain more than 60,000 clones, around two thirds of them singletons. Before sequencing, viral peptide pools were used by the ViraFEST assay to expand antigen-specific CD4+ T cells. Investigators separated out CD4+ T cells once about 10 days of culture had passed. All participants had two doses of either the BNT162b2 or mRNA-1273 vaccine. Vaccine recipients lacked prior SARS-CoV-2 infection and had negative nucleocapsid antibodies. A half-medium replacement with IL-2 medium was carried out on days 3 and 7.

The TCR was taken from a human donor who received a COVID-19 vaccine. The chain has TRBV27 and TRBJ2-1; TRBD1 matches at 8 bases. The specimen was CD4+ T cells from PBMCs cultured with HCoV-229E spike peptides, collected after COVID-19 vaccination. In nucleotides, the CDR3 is TGTGCCAGCAGCTCCAATCAGGGGGCCGGGAGCTCCTACAATGAGCAGTTCTTC. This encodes CASSSNQGAGSSYNEQFF.